This T cell receptor (beta chain) was obtained from a study of T cells in Graves' hyperthyroidism and ophthalmopathy. Study outcomes and limitations: The blood repertoire included most of the expanded thyroid clonotypes above 0.001. Ophthalmopathy could be told apart from stable hyperthyroidism with a 13 V-J model.

Points on this clonotype: Its antigen is unknown. Possible read error: a much larger clone is one base away.

RNA transcripts provided the source from which TCR beta CDR3 regions were amplified. The TCR CDR3 was amplified in a first-round RT-PCR using the HTBI primer set. TCRdb itself ran the multiplex PCR reads through MiXCR, one entry per CDR3 protein. The table lists over 500,000 distinct CDR3 sequences, about 15% of them singletons, with approximately 15% in the top ten. The study excluded patients with uncontrolled infection, other autoimmune disease, pregnancy or lactation. Germline CDR1 MNHEY, CDR2 SVGAGI. Trimming took off 2 bases at V and 4 bases at J, with 13 bases between the two ends. The CDR3 spans 15 residues.

This chain joins TRBV6-5 and TRBJ2-3; D is ambiguous. Sequenced input: blood. The receptor was isolated from a woman aged 18-35 years with Graves' ophthalmopathy. Here the CDR3 reads CASSYGGDSADTQYF. In DNA, the CDR3 is TGTGCCAGCAGTTACGGTGGAGATTCTGCAGATACGCAGTATTTT.